This T cell receptor beta chain derives from a study of beta chain features in type 1 diabetes. Study overall: Analysis included about 110 million sorted cells drawn from all samples. Findings and limits, study-wide: Overrepresentation of cells with high TCR expression could result from cDNA sequencing. Fewer junction insertions and more nucleotide deletions appeared in type 1 diabetes patients.

Stem cell-like memory, regulatory, central memory and naive CD4+ cells were sorted via CD45RO/CCR7/CD25/CD127/CD95/CD27. This clone was detected a few times. Its antigen remains unidentified. Sequenced material consisted of expressed TCRB transcripts (all of the isolated RNA was reverse transcribed). Libraries were prepared by immunoSEQ multiplex PCR; TCRdb keeps only in-frame clonotypes and omits some of them. The sample carries over 500,000 clones, less than 20% recorded once. V was pared by 2 bases and J by 8 bases, with 9 bases between. This CDR3 spans 12 amino acids. The germline V gene encodes CDR1 LNHDA and CDR2 SQIVND (reference sequence).

The chain recombines TRBV19 with TRBJ1-2, with D perhaps TRBD1 (5 bases). The clonotype comes from a man aged 18 to 35 in good health. Sequenced material: naive CD4+ T cells from blood. Written as DNA, the CDR3 is TGTGCCAGTAGTATAACGGGGACGGGCTACACCTTC. This encodes CASSITGTGYTF.